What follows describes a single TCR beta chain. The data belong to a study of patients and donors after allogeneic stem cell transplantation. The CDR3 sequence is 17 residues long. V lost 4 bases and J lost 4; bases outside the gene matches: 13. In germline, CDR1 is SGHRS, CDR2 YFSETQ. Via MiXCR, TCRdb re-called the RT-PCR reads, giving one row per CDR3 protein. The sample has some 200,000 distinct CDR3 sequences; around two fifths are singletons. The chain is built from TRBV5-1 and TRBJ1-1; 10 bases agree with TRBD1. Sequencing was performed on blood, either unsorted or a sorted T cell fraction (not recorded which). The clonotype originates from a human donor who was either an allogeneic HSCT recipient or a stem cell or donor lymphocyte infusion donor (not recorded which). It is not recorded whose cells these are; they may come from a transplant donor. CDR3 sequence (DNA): TGCGCCAGCAGCCCGGAGACAGGGGGCATATCGTCCACTGAAGCTTTCTTT. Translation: CASSPETGGISSTEAFF.